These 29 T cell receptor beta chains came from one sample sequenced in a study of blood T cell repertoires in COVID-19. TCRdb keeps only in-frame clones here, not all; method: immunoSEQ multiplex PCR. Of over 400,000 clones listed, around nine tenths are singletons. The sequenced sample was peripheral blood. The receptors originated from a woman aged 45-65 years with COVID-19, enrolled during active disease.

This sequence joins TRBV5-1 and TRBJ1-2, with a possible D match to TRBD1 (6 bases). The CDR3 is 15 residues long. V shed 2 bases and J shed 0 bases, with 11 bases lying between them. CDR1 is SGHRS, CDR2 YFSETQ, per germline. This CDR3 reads CASSFQGSPNYGYTF. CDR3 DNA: TGCGCCAGCAGCTTCCAGGGGTCCCCTAACTATGGCTACACCTTC.

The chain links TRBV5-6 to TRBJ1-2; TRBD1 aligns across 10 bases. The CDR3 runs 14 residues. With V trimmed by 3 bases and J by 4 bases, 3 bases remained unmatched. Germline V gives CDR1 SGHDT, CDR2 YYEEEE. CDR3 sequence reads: CASSSGQGFYGYTF. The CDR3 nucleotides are TGTGCCAGCAGCTCGGGACAGGGGTTCTATGGCTACACCTTC.

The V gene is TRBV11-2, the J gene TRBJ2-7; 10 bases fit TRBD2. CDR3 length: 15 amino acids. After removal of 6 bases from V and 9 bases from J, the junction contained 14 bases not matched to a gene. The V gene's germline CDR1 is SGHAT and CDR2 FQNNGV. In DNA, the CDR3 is TGTGCCAGCAGTTTGCTACCCAGCGGGGGGGCTGGGCAGTACTTC. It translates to CASSLLPSGGAGQYF.

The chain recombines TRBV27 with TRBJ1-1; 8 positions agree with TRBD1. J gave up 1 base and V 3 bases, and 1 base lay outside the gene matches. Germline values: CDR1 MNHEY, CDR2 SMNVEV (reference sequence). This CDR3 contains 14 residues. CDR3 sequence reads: CASSFGQGNTEAFF. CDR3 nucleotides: TGTGCCAGCAGTTTTGGACAGGGGAACACTGAAGCTTTCTTT.

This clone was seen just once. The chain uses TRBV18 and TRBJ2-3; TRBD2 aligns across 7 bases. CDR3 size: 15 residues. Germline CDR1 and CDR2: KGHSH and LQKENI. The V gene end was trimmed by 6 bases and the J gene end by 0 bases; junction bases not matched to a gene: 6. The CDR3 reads CASSPGLPSTDTQYF. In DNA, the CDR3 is TGTGCCAGCTCCCCGGGACTACCGAGCACAGATACGCAGTATTTT.

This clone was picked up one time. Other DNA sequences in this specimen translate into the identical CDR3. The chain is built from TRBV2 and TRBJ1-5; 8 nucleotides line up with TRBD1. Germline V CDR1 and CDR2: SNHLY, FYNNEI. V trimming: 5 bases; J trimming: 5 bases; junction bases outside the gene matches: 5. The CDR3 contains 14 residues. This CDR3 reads CASSRQGRDQPQHF. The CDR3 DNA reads TGTGCCAGCAGTAGACAGGGGAGAGATCAGCCCCAGCATTTT.

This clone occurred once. The chain's CDR3 is CASRGQSPTEAFF. In DNA form, the CDR3 reads TGTGCCAGCAGGGGACAGTCCCCCACTGAAGCTTTCTTT. This chain connects TRBV3-1 (or the pseudogene TRBV3-2) to TRBJ1-1; 7 nucleotides align to TRBD1. Trimming cost V 6 bases and J 4 bases; bases outside gene matches: 5. The CDR3 has 13 residues. Germline CDR1 LGHDT, CDR2 YNNKEL (reference sequence).

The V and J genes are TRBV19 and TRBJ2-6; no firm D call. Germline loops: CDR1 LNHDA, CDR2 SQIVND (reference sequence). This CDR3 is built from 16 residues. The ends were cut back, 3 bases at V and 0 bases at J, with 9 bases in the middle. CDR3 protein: CASSISGSSGANVLTF. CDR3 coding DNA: TGTGCCAGTAGTATTTCAGGCAGCTCTGGGGCCAACGTCCTGACTTTC. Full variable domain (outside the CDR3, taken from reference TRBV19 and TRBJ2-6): DGGITQSPKYLFRKEGQNVTLSCEQNLNHDAMYWYRQDPGQGLRLIYYSQIVNDFQKGDIAEGYSVSREKKESFPLTVTSAQKNPTAFYLCASSISGSSGANVLTFGAGSRLTVL.

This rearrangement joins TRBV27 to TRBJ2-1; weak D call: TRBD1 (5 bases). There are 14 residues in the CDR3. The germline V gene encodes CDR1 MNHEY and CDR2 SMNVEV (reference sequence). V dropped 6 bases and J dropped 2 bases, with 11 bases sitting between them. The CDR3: CASSLGAAYNEQFF. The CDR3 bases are TGTGCCAGCAGCCTAGGGGCGGCCTACAATGAGCAGTTCTTC.

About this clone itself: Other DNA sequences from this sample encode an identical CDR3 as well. CDR3 loop: CASSLEGGGPDTQYF. In nucleotides, the CDR3 is TGCGCCAGCAGCTTGGAGGGCGGGGGGCCGGATACGCAGTATTTT. The chain links TRBV5-1 to TRBJ2-3; 8 bases are a match to TRBD2. This CDR3 contains 15 residues. Germline loops: CDR1 SGHRS, CDR2 YFSETQ. The V and J ends lost 0 bases and 6 bases, in that order; junction bases with no gene match: 6.

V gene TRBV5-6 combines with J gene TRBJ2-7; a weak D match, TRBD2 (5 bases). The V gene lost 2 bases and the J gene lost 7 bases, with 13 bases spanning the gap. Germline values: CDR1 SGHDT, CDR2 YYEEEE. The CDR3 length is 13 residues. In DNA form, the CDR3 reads TGTGCCAGCAGCTTAGATACACCGGGGGAGCAGTACTTC. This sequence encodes CASSLDTPGEQYF.

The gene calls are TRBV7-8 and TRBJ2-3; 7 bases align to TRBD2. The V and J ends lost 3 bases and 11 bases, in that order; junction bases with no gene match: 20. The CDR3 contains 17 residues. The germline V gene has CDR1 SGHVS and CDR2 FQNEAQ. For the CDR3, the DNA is TGTGCCAGCAGCTTCCGATCCCGGGACTACACAGCCAACGGGCAGTATTTT. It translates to CASSFRSRDYTANGQYF.

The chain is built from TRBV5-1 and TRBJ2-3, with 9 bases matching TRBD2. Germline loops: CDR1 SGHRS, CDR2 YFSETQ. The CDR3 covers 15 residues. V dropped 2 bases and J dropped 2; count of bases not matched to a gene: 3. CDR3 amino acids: CASSFQRGATDTQYF. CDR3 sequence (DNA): TGCGCCAGCAGCTTCCAGCGGGGGGCCACAGATACGCAGTATTTT.

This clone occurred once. The CDR3 coding sequence is TGTGCCTGGAGTGTCCGGGGAAGCGGGGAGCTGTTTTTT. This translates into CAWSVRGSGELFF. This chain uses TRBV30 with TRBJ2-2, with D perhaps TRBD2 (5 bases). The V end was cut by 0 bases, the J end by 7 bases, with 9 bases between. The CDR3 is 13 amino acids. Germline V CDR1 and CDR2: GTSNPN, SVGIG (reference sequence).

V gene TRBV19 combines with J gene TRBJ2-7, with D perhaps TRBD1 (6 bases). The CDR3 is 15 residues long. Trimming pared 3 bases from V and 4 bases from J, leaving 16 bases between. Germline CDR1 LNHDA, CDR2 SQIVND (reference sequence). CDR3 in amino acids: CASSILGAGEYEQYF. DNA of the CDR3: TGTGCCAGTAGTATTCTGGGGGCCGGTGAATACGAGCAGTACTTC.

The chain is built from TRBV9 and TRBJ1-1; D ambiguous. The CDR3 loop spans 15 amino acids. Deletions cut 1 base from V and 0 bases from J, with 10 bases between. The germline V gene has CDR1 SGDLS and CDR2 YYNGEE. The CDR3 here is CASSVWAGMNTEAFF. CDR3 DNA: TGTGCCAGCAGCGTATGGGCAGGTATGAACACTGAAGCTTTCTTT.

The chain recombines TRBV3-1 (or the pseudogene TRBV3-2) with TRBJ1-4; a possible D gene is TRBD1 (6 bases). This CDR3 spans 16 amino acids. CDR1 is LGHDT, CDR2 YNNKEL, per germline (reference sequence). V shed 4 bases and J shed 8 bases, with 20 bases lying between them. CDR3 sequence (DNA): TGTGCCAGCAGCCCATGGCGGGGGCAGGGAGGAGAAAAACTGTTTTTT. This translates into CASSPWRGQGGEKLFF.

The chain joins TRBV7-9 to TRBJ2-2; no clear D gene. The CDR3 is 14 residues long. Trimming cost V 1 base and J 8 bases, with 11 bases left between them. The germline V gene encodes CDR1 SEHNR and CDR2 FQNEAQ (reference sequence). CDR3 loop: CASSLDYAVGELFF. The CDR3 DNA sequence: TGTGCCAGCAGCTTAGACTACGCCGTAGGGGAGCTGTTTTTT.

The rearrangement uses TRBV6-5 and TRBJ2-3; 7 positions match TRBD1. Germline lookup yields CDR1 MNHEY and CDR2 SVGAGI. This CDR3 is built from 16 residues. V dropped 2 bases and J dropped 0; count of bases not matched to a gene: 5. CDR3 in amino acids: CASSYGTASSTDTQYF. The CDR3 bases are TGTGCCAGCAGTTACGGGACAGCAAGTAGCACAGATACGCAGTATTTT.

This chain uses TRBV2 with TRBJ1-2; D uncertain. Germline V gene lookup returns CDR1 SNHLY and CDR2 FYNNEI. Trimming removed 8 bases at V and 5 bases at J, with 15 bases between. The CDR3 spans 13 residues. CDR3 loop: CASSWASEYGYTF. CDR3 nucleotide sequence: TGTGCCAGCTCTTGGGCGAGTGAGTATGGCTACACCTTC. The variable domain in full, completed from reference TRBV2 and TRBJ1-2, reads EPEVTQTPSHQVTQMGQEVILRCVPISNHLYFYWYRQILGQKVEFLVSFYNNEISEKSEIFDDQFSVERPDGSNFTLKIRSTKLEDSAMYFCASSWASEYGYTFGSGTRLTVV.

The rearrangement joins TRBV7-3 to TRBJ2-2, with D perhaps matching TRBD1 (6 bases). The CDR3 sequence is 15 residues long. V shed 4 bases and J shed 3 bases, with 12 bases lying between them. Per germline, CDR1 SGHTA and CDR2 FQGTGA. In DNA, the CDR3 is TGTGCCAGCAGCTCACAGGGACCCTACACCGGGGAGCTGTTTTTT. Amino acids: CASSSQGPYTGELFF.

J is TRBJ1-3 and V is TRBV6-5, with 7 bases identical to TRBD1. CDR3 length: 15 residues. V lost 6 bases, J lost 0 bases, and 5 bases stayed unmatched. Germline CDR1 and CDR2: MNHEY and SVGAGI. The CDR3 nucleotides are TGTGCCAGCAGCCCCACAGGGGCCTCTGGAAACACCATATATTTT. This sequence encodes CASSPTGASGNTIYF.

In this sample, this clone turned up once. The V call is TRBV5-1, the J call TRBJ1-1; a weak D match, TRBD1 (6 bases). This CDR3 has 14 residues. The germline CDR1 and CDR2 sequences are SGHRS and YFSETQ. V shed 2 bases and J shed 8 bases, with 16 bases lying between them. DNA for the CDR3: TGCGCCAGCAGCTTCAACAGGGTACGGGGAGAAGCTTTCTTT. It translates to CASSFNRVRGEAFF.

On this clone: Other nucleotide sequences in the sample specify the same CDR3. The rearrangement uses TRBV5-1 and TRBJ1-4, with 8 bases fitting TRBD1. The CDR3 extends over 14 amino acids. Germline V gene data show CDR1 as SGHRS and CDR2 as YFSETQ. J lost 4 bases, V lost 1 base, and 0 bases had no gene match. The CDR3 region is CASSLTGGNEKLFF. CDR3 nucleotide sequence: TGCGCCAGCAGCTTGACAGGGGGTAATGAAAAACTGTTTTTT.

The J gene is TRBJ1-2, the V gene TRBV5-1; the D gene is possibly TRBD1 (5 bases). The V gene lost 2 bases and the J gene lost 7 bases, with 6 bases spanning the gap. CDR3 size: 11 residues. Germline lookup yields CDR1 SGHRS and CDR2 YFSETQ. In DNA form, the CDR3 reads TGCGCCAGCAGCTTCGGGGGTGGCTACACCTTC. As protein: CASSFGGGYTF. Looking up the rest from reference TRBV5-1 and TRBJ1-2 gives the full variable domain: KAGVTQTPRYLIKTRGQQVTLSCSPISGHRSVSWYQQTPGQGLQFLFEYFSETQRNKGNFPGRFSGRQFSNSRSEMNVSTLELGDSALYLCASSFGGGYTFGSGTRLTVV.

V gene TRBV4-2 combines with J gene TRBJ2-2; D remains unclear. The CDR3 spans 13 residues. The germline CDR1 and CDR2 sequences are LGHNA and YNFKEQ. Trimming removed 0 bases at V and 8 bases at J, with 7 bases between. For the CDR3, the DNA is TGTGCCAGCAGCCAAGAAGTAGCTGGGGAGCTGTTTTTT. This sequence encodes CASSQEVAGELFF.

The CDR3 loop reads CASSPRLDSEAFF. In DNA, the CDR3 is TGTGCCAGCAGCCCGAGATTGGACAGTGAAGCTTTCTTT. The chain is built from TRBV14 and TRBJ1-1, with D tentatively TRBD1 (6 bases). The V and J ends lost 4 bases and 7 bases respectively, with 13 bases between them. The CDR3 totals 13 residues. From germline, CDR1 is SGHDN and CDR2 FVKESK.

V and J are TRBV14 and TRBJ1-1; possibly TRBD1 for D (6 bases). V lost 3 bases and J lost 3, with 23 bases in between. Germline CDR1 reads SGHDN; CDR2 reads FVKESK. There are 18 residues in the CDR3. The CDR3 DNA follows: TGTGCCAGCAGCCATCCGCGTGGGAGGGGACAAGTGTACACTGAAGCTTTCTTT. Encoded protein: CASSHPRGRGQVYTEAFF.

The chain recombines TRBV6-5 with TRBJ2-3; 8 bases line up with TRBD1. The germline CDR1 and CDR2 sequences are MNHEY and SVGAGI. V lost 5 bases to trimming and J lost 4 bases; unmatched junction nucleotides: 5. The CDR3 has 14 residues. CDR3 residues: CASSRTGGADTQYF. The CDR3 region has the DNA TGTGCCAGCAGTCGTACAGGGGGAGCAGATACGCAGTATTTT.